This T cell receptor beta chain was sequenced for a study of patients and donors after allogeneic stem cell transplantation. TCRdb re-analysed the RT-PCR reads in MiXCR, keeping a single row per CDR3 protein. The profile shows 390,000 or so distinct CDR3 sequences, 16% of them singletons. CDR1 and CDR2 (germline): SGHVS, FNYEAQ. V shed 5 bases and J shed 5 bases, with 12 bases lying between them. The CDR3 has 13 residues. Sequencing was carried out using blood, either unsorted or a sorted T cell fraction (not recorded which). V gene TRBV7-6 combines with J gene TRBJ2-5; possibly TRBD1 for D (5 bases). This TCR was recovered from a human donor who was either an allogeneic HSCT recipient or a stem cell or donor lymphocyte infusion donor (not recorded which). It is not recorded whose cells these are; they may come from a transplant donor. Written as DNA, the CDR3 is TGTGCCAGCAGCCCCAGGGTAGTCGAGACCCAGTACTTC. This encodes CASSPRVVETQYF.